The 20 T cell receptor beta chains presented below share a single source sample, sequenced in a study of T cell responses to AZD1222 COVID-19 vaccine. Sequenced by immunoSEQ multiplex PCR; TCRdb stores in-frame clones only, minus some. The table has some 150,000 clones, approximately 93% seen once. The source was peripheral blood, collected on day 0 of MenACWY control vaccination. The receptors come from an adult in good health.

J is TRBJ1-1 and V is TRBV18; the D gene is possibly TRBD1 (6 bases). Trimming took 5 bases from V and 6 from J, leaving 10 bases between them. Germline assignment: CDR1 KGHSH and CDR2 LQKENI. The CDR3 is 12 residues long. This CDR3 reads CASSTGRAEAFF. The CDR3 DNA follows: TGTGCCAGCTCAACAGGGCGCGCTGAAGCTTTCTTT.

V is TRBV25-1 and J is TRBJ2-1, with a possible D match to TRBD2 (6 bases). The germline V gene encodes CDR1 MGHDK and CDR2 SYGVNS. V was pared by 3 bases and J by 10 bases, with 16 bases between. The CDR3 contains 14 residues. For the CDR3, the DNA is TGTGCCAGCAGTGAGCCCTTCCGGACTAAAGAGCAGTTCTTC. Translated: CASSEPFRTKEQFF.

The V gene is TRBV7-2, the J gene TRBJ2-3, with TRBD2 as a possible D gene (7 bases). The CDR3 has 17 amino acids. V lost 2 bases, J lost 4 bases, and 19 bases lay in between. CDR1 is SGHTA, CDR2 FQGNSA, per germline. CDR3 sequence (DNA): TGTGCCAGCAGCTTAACGGCCGGGGGGCCAGTTTCAGATACGCAGTATTTT. Translation gives CASSLTAGGPVSDTQYF.

Concerning this clone: This CDR3 is also generated by other DNA sequences in the sample. The chain links TRBV5-1 to TRBJ2-3, with a weak D call TRBD1 (5 bases). The germline V and J ends were trimmed by 0 bases and 0 bases, with 8 bases remaining between them. The CDR3 sequence is 15 residues long. Germline V gene lookup returns CDR1 SGHRS and CDR2 YFSETQ. The chain's CDR3 is CASSLVGPSTDTQYF. CDR3 DNA sequence: TGCGCCAGCAGCTTGGTGGGGCCTAGCACAGATACGCAGTATTTT.

The V call is TRBV30, the J call TRBJ2-5, with no clear D. Looked up from germline, CDR1 is GTSNPN and CDR2 is SVGIG (reference sequence). There are 11 residues in the CDR3. V was pared by 0 bases and J by 4 bases, with 3 bases between. CDR3 protein: CAWSVRETQYF. CDR3 in DNA: TGTGCCTGGAGTGTAAGAGAGACCCAGTACTTC.

This sequence joins TRBV9 and TRBJ1-1; D is uncertain. This CDR3 is built from 14 residues. Per germline, CDR1 SGDLS and CDR2 YYNGEE. Deletions cut 0 bases from V and 1 base from J, with 7 bases between. The DNA of the CDR3 is TGTGCCAGCAGCGTAGCCTCCACGAACACTGAAGCTTTCTTT. It translates to CASSVASTNTEAFF.

V and J are TRBV28 and TRBJ1-2; TRBD1 might be the D (5 bases). The CDR3 loop spans 14 amino acids. The germline V gene has CDR1 MDHEN and CDR2 SYDVKM. Trimming removed 7 bases from V and 4 bases from J, with 16 bases in between. The DNA for the CDR3 is TGTGCCAGCATGGGGCCGACAGCGAGCTATGGCTACACCTTC. Translating it yields CASMGPTASYGYTF.

This sequence joins TRBV6-2 or TRBV6-3 and TRBJ2-2; D is unclear. From germline, CDR1 is MNHEY and CDR2 SVGEGT. This CDR3 comprises 16 residues. V shed 7 bases and J shed 0 bases, with 15 bases lying between them. In DNA form, the CDR3 reads TGTGCCAGCATCCCACTTAATCTCGCGAACACCGGGGAGCTGTTTTTT. The encoded protein is CASIPLNLANTGELFF.

This clone was observed once. The V and J genes are TRBV3-1 (or the pseudogene TRBV3-2) and TRBJ1-3; 7 nucleotides align to TRBD1. Looked up from germline, CDR1 is LGHDT and CDR2 is YNNKEL (reference sequence). V was clipped by 3 bases and J by 9 bases; unmatched bases: 8. The CDR3 consists of 14 residues. CDR3 region: CASSQRQGEGTIYF. The CDR3 region has the DNA TGTGCCAGCAGCCAGAGGCAGGGGGAAGGCACCATATATTTT.

On this clone: Because the CDR3's place on the DNA is in doubt, the DNA is left out and the CDR3 is given as listed by TCRdb. The J gene is TRBJ1-5, the V gene TRBV2. The CDR3 numbers 13 amino acids, ends counted. CDR1 and CDR2 from the germline V gene are SNHLY and FYNNEI. CDR3 sequence: CASSTSGYQPQHF.

The CDR3 nucleotides are TGTGCCAGCAGCTGGACAGGGCAGGGGCAGCCCCAGCATTTT. Encoded protein: CASSWTGQGQPQHF. This chain uses TRBV27 with TRBJ1-5; 8 bases line up with TRBD1. Per germline, CDR1 MNHEY and CDR2 SMNVEV (reference sequence). The CDR3 runs 14 residues. Trimming removed 6 bases from V and 7 bases from J; junction bases left unmatched: 8.

The rearrangement joins TRBV2 to TRBJ1-4, with D maybe TRBD1 (5 bases). V dropped 6 bases and J dropped 7 bases, with 18 bases sitting between them. Germline CDR1 and CDR2: SNHLY and FYNNEI. The CDR3 is made up of 15 amino acids. The DNA of the CDR3 is TGTGCCAGCAGGCCCGGGACCCTAGCCGGTGAAAAACTGTTTTTT. Translation gives CASRPGTLAGEKLFF.

The rearrangement joins TRBV5-6 to TRBJ1-3; D is unclear. Germline CDR1 reads SGHDT; CDR2 reads YYEEEE. Trimming stripped 2 bases from V and 2 bases from J, with 8 bases between. The CDR3 extends over 14 amino acids. CDR3 amino acids: CASSFSGPGNTIYF. CDR3 in DNA: TGTGCCAGCAGCTTCTCCGGTCCTGGAAACACCATATATTTT.

This clone was found once. This rearrangement joins TRBV24-1 to TRBJ2-2; 9 bases are shared with TRBD1. This CDR3 contains 15 residues. J lost 5 bases, V lost 5 bases, and 5 bases had no gene match. Germline V gene sequence: CDR1 KGHDR, CDR2 SFDVKD. This CDR3 is CATSVGDRETGELFF. CDR3 nucleotides: TGTGCCACCAGTGTCGGGGACAGGGAGACCGGGGAGCTGTTTTTT.

The chain employs TRBV28 and TRBJ1-1; D uncertain. Per germline, CDR1 MDHEN and CDR2 SYDVKM. V lost 3 bases and J lost 5, with 7 bases in between. The CDR3 has 12 residues. The CDR3 is CASSLYGTEAFF. The CDR3 nucleotides read TGTGCCAGCAGTTTGTACGGAACTGAAGCTTTCTTT.

The J gene is TRBJ2-7, the V gene TRBV4-2; 9 positions match TRBD1. CDR1 LGHNA and CDR2 YNFKEQ come from the germline V gene. With V trimmed by 0 bases and J by 3 bases, 6 bases remained unmatched. The CDR3 sequence is 16 residues long. In DNA, the CDR3 is TGTGCCAGCAGCCAAGACGGGACAGGGAGGATCTACGAGCAGTACTTC. Residues: CASSQDGTGRIYEQYF.

V gene TRBV29-1 combines with J gene TRBJ1-1; 10 bases match TRBD1. CDR1 SQVTM and CDR2 ANQGSEA come from the germline V gene. Losses at the gene ends were 3 bases for V and 1 base for J; bases not matched to a gene: 8. CDR3 length equals 16 residues. The CDR3 bases are TGCAGCGTTGATTCCCCCGGGACAGGGGCGAACACTGAAGCTTTCTTT. It is translated as CSVDSPGTGANTEAFF. Using reference TRBV29-1 and TRBJ1-1 for the parts outside the CDR3, the full variable domain is SAVISQKPSRDICQRGTSLTIQCQVDSQVTMMFWYRQQPGQSLTLIATANQGSEATYESGFVIDKFPISRPNLTFSTLTVSNMSPEDSSIYLCSVDSPGTGANTEAFFGQGTRLTVV.

The rearrangement uses TRBV6-4 and TRBJ1-5; D gene ambiguous. Trimming removed 4 bases at V and 4 bases at J, with 17 bases between. CDR3 length equals 16 residues. Germline values: CDR1 MRHNA, CDR2 SNTAGT. This chain's CDR3 is CASSVEKGGLNQPQHF. CDR3 bases: TGTGCCAGCAGTGTTGAGAAGGGCGGCCTAAATCAGCCCCAGCATTTT.

This chain links TRBV5-1 with TRBJ2-1; 7 nucleotides agree with TRBD2. V was clipped by 0 bases and J by 7 bases; unmatched bases: 7. The CDR3 runs 15 residues. Germline-derived CDR1 and CDR2 are SGHRS and YFSETQ. The CDR3 DNA reads as TGCGCCAGCAGCTTGGCCCTAGCGGAAGGGAATGAGCAGTTCTTC. Protein product: CASSLALAEGNEQFF.

The chain couples TRBV4-1 to TRBJ1-3; D unresolved. With 0 bases removed from V and 0 bases from J, the gap between germline ends came to 12 bases. The CDR3 sequence is 17 residues long. Per the germline V gene, CDR1 is MGHRA and CDR2 is YSYEKL. Here the CDR3 DNA reads TGCGCCAGCAGCCAAGAGGGAGGACCGATCTCTGGAAACACCATATATTTT. Residues: CASSQEGGPISGNTIYF.